This entry is about one TCR beta chain. Its antigen is still unknown. The sample belongs to a study of cytomegalovirus exposure and HLA in healthy donors. The method was immunoSEQ multiplex PCR; TCRdb's version includes in-frame clones alone and lacks a portion of them. In the table there are about 350,000 clones, around 87% of which are singletons. The J segment lost 5 bases and the V segment lost 5 bases, leaving 8 bases of the junction unmatched. CDR1 is MNHNS, CDR2 SASEGT, per germline. CDR3 length equals 15 residues. The study's findings and limits: Specificity of three CMV-associated chains for CMV antigens was verified in vitro.

The V call is TRBV6-1, the J call TRBJ2-3; 9 bases are a match to TRBD1. This sequence was found in a woman in her thirties in good health and CMV-seropositive. Sequencing input: PBMCs. CDR3 sequence (DNA): TGTGCCAGCAGTCCGTCGACAGGGGGAGGAGATACGCAGTATTTT. Its protein product is CASSPSTGGGDTQYF.